The T cell receptor beta chain described here comes from a study of T cells in localized non-small cell lung cancer. V gave up 3 bases and J gave up 7 bases, with 9 bases separating them. The CDR3 extends over 13 amino acids. Germline loops: CDR1 LGHNT, CDR2 FRNRAP. Sequencing used immunoSEQ multiplex PCR; TCRdb keeps in-frame clones, though not all of them. This sample has approximately 64,000 clones; approximately 87% occur once, and the top ten carry roughly 1.9%. This TCR derives from a woman aged 40-70 years with stage I lung adenocarcinoma. The material was peripheral blood, obtained before any cancer treatment. The chain is built from TRBV12-5 and TRBJ1-4; D is unresolved. The CDR3 sequence: CASGFLNVEKLFF. CDR3 nucleotide sequence: TGTGCTAGTGGTTTTCTTAATGTTGAAAAACTGTTTTTT.